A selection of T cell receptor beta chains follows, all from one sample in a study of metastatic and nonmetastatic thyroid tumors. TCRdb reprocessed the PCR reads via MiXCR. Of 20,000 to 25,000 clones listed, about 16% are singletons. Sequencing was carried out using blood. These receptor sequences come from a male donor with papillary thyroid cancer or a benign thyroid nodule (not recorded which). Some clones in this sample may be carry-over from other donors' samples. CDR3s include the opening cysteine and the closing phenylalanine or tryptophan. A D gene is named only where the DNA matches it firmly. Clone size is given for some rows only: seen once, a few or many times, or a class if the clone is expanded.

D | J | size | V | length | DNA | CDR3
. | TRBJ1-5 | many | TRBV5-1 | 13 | TGCGCCAGCCGATTAGCGATTAATCAGCCCCAGCATTTT | CASRLAINQPQHF
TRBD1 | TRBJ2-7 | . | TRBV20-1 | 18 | TGCAGTGCTAGGCCCCAATTAAGACAGGGAAGGTTGTGGTACGAGCAGTACTTC | CSARPQLRQGRLWYEQYF
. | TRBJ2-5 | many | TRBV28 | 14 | TGTGCCAGCAGTCCACACCGACCCCAAGAGACCCAGTACTTC | CASSPHRPQETQYF
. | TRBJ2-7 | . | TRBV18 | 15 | TGTGCCAGCTCACCATTGACCAACCTGAGGAACGAGCAGTACTTC | CASSPLTNLRNEQYF
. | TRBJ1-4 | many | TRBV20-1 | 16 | TGCAGTGCTAGAGGCCTGGTCGGATTGACTAATGAAAAACTGTTTTTT | CSARGLVGLTNEKLFF
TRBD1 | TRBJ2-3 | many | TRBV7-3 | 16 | TGTGCCAGCAGCTTAGCCGGGACAGGGGGCACAGATACGCAGTATTTT | CASSLAGTGGTDTQYF
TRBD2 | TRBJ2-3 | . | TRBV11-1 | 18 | TGTGCCAGCACCCCGCCCGGGACTAGCGGAACAAGCACAGATACGCAGTATTTT | CASTPPGTSGTSTDTQYF
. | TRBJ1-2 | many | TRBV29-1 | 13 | TGCAGCGTTGAAGAACAGGGAAACTATGGCTACACCTTC | CSVEEQGNYGYTF
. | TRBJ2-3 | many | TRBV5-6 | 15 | TGTGCCAGCAGCTTGTTGGCCGGACACACAGATACGCAGTATTTT | CASSLLAGHTDTQYF
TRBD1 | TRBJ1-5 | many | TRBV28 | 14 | TGTGCCAGCAGTGCGACAGGGGTGGATCAGCCCCAGCATTTT | CASSATGVDQPQHF
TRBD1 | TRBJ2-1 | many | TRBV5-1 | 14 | TGCGCCAGCAGCCCGGAGCGGGGACAGGGCTTGGGGTTCTTC | CASSPERGQGLGFF
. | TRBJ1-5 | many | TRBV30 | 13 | TGTGCCTGGAGCAAGGGGGTCGGTCAGCCCCAGCATTTT | CAWSKGVGQPQHF
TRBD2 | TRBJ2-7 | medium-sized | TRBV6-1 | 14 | TGTGCCAGCAGGGCCGCGGGAGGGCCCCTCGAGCAGTACTTC | CASRAAGGPLEQYF
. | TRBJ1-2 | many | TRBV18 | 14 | TGTGCCAGCTCCCCCTTAGACGGTGGCTATGGCTACACCTTC | CASSPLDGGYGYTF
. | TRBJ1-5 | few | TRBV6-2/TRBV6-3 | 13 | TGTGCCAGCAGTTCGACCGAGAATCAGCCCCAGCATTTT | CASSSTENQPQHF
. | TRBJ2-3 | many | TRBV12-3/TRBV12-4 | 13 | TGTGCCAGCAGTTTCGACAGCACAGATACGCAGTATTTT | CASSFDSTDTQYF
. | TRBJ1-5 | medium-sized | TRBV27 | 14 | TGTGCCAGCAGTTTAAAGTATGGGGGTCAGCCCCAGCATTTT | CASSLKYGGQPQHF
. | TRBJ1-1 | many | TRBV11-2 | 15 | TGTGCCAGCAGCTTAGAAGTTGGGTTGAACACTGAAGCTTTCTTT | CASSLEVGLNTEAFF
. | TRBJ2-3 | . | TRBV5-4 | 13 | TGTGCCAGCAGCTATTTTAGCACAGATACGCAGTATTTT | CASSYFSTDTQYF
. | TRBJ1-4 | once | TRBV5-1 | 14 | TGCGCCAGCAGCCTGACCCTTACTAATGAAAAACTGTTTTTT | CASSLTLTNEKLFF
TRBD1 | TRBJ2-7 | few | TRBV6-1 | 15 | TGTGCCAGCATCCGAGACAGGGTGGCGTCCTACGAGCAGTACTTC | CASIRDRVASYEQYF
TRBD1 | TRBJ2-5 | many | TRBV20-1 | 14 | TGCAGTGCTCGTCAGGGACAGTCACTCGGGACCCAGTACTTC | CSARQGQSLGTQYF
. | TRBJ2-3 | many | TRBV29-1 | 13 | TGCAGCGTTGAACGAGATAGCACAGATACGCAGTATTTT | CSVERDSTDTQYF
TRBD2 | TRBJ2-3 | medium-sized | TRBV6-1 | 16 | TGTGCCAGCAGTGAAGAGCTAGCGGGGGGGCCAGATACGCAGTATTTT | CASSEELAGGPDTQYF
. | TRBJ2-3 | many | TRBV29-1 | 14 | TGCAGCGTTGAGAAGGATATGATCACAGATACGCAGTATTTT | CSVEKDMITDTQYF
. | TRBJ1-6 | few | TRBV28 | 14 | TGTGCCAGCAGTTTTAGGGCAGCCAATTCACCCCTCCACTTT | CASSFRAANSPLHF
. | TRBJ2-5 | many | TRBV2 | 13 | TGTGCCAGCAGTGGGGGGGAGCAAGAGACCCAGTACTTC | CASSGGEQETQYF
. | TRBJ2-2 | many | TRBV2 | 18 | TGTGCCAGCAGTGACGGGATTCTTCTCTACGCGAACACCGGGGAGCTGTTTTTT | CASSDGILLYANTGELFF
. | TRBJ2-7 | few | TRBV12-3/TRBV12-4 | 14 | TGTGCTAGCAGATTGGACGACCCCCGCCACGAGCAGTACTTC | CASRLDDPRHEQYF
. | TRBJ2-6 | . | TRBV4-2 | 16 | TGTGCCAGCAGCCAAGAATTCCAATCTGGGGCCAACGTCCTGACTTTC | CASSQEFQSGANVLTF
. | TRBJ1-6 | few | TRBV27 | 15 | TGTGCCAGCAGTTTAGCTCGGACAGCTAATTCACCCCTCCACTTT | CASSLARTANSPLHF
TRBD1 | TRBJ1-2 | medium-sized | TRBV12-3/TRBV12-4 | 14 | TGTGCCAGCAGTTTTGGGACGACAGGGGGTGGCTACACCTTC | CASSFGTTGGGYTF
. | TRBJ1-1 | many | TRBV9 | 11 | TGTGCCAGCAGCGCTCTCGATGAAGCTTTCTTT | CASSALDEAFF
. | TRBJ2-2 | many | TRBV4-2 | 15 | TGTGCCAGCAGTCAGACGACCAAAAACACCGGGGAGCTGTTTTTT | CASSQTTKNTGELFF
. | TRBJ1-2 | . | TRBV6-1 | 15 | TGTGCCAGCAGTGGCCAGTCGGGAGCTAACTATGGCTACACCTTC | CASSGQSGANYGYTF
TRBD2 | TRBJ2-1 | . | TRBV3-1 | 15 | TGTGCCAGCAGCCAGATTAGCGGGAGATCCTATGAGCAGTTCTTC | CASSQISGRSYEQFF
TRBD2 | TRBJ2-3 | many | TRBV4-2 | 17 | TGTGCCAGCAGCCACGCTAGTATCGGGAGGGCAACAGATACGCAGTATTTT | CASSHASIGRATDTQYF
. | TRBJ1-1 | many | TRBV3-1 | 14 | TGTGCCAGCAGCCAAGCACAGGCGAACACTGAAGCTTTCTTT | CASSQAQANTEAFF
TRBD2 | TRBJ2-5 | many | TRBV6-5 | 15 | TGTGCCGGCAGTTCCCCCAGCGGGGGTTGGGAGACCCAGTACTTC | CAGSSPSGGWETQYF
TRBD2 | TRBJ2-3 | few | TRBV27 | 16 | TGTGCCAGCAGACGGACTAGCGGGAGGGCCCCGGATACGCAGTATTTT | CASRRTSGRAPDTQYF
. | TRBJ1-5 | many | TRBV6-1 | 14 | TGTGCCAGCCGTACGGGGCAGATATATCAGCCCCAGCATTTT | CASRTGQIYQPQHF
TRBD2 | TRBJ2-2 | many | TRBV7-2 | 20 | TGTGCCAGCAGCTTCTTAAGGACTAGCGGGAGGTCGTGGAACACCGGGGAGCTGTTTTTT | CASSFLRTSGRSWNTGELFF
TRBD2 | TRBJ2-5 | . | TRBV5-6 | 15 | TGTGCCAGCAGCTTGCAACTAGCGGGGGCAGAGACCCAGTACTTC | CASSLQLAGAETQYF
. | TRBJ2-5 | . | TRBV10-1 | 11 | TGCGCCAGCAGTTACTCAGGGGAACAGTATTTC | CASSYSGEQYF
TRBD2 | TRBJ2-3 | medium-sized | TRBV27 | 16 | TGTGCCAGCACCGAAATACTAGCGGGAGAGTTAGATACGCAGTATTTT | CASTEILAGELDTQYF
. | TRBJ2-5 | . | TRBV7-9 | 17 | TGTGCCACCAGCTTAGCTGTGCCGGTTCTATTACAAGAGACCCAGTACTTC | CATSLAVPVLLQETQYF
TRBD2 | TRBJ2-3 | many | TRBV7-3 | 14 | TGTGCCAGCAGCCCCGGACTAGCCACAGATACGCAGTATTTT | CASSPGLATDTQYF
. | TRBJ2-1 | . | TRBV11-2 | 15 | TGTGCCAGCAGGATTGGGTATGCGGTCCGCTATGAGCAGTTCTTC | CASRIGYAVRYEQFF
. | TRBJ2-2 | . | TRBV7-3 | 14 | TGTGCCAGCAGCTTCAGACCGAACACCGGGGAGCTGTTTTTT | CASSFRPNTGELFF
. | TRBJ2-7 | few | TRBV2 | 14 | TGTGCCAGCAGTGAAGATCTGGGAACCTACGAGCAGTACTTC | CASSEDLGTYEQYF
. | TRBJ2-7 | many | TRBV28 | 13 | TGTGCCAGCAGCCTCCCTGGGGCCTACGAGCAGTACTTC | CASSLPGAYEQYF
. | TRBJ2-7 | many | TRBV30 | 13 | TGTGCCTGGAGTAGGGGCGCCGCCTACGAGCAGTACTTC | CAWSRGAAYEQYF
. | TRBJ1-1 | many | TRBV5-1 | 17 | TGCGCCAGCAGCTTGGACAGGAGGGGATCCGTGAACACTGAAGCTTTCTTT | CASSLDRRGSVNTEAFF
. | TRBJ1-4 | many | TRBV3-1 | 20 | TGTGCCAGCAGCCAAGACCGAGGGGCTGGGGGGGGCCATACTAATGAAAAACTGTTTTTT | CASSQDRGAGGGHTNEKLFF
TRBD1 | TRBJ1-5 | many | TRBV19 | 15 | TGTGCCAGTAGTACCGGGACAGTGTTTAATCAGCCCCAGCATTTT | CASSTGTVFNQPQHF
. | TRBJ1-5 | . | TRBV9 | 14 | TGCGCCAGCAGCCCTAGGGGGGGCAATCAACCCCAGCATTTT | CASSPRGGNQPQHF
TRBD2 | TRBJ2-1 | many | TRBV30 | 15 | TGTGCCTGGACCCAAATAGCGGGAGGGCCCGGGGAGCAGTTCTTC | CAWTQIAGGPGEQFF
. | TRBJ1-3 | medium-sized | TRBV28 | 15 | TGTGCCAGCAGTTTAGCCGGGAGGGTCGCAAACACCATATATTTT | CASSLAGRVANTIYF
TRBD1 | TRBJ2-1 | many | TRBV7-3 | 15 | TGTGCCAGCAGCTTAGGGGGACAGATCGACAATGAGCAGTTCTTC | CASSLGGQIDNEQFF
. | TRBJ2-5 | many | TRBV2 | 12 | TGTGCCAGCGGCAGGGCCGCGGAGACCCAGTACTTC | CASGRAAETQYF